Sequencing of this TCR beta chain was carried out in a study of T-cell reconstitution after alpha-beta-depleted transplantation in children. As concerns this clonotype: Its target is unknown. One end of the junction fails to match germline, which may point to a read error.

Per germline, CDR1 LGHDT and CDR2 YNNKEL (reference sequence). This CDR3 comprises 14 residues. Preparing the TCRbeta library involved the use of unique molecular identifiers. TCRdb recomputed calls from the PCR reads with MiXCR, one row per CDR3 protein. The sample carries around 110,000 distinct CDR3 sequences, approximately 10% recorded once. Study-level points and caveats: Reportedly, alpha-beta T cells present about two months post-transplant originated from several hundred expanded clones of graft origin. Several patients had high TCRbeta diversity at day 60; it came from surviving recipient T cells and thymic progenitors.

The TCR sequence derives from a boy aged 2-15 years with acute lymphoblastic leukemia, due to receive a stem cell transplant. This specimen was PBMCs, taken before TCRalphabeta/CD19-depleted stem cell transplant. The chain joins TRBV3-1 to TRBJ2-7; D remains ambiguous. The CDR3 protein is CASSKDPTSYEQYF. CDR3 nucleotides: TGTGCCAGCAGCAAAGACCCAACCTCCTACGAGCAGTACTTC.